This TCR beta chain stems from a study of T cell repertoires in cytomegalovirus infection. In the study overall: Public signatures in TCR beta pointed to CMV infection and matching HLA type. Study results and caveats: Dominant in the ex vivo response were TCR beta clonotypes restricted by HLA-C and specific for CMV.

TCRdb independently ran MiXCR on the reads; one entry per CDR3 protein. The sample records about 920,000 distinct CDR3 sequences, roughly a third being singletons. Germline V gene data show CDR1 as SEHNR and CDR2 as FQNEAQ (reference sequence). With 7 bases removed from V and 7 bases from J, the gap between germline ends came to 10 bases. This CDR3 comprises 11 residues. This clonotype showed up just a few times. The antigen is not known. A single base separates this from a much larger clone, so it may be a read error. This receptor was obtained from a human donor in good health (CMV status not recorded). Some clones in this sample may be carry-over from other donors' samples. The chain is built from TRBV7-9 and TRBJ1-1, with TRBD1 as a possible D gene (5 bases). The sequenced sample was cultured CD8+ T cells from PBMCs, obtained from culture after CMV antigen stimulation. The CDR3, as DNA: TGTGCCAGCAACTTGGGGGTTGAAGCTTTCTTT. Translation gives CASNLGVEAFF.